This T cell receptor beta chain was captured by sequencing in a study of T cell repertoires in cytomegalovirus infection. Study as a whole: Recently identified HLA-C-restricted and well-studied HLA-B-restricted CMV epitopes were used.

TCRdb independently ran MiXCR on the reads; one entry per CDR3 protein. Of some 560,000 distinct CDR3 sequences listed, around 40% are singletons. The CDR3 is 14 amino acids. The V gene end was trimmed by 10 bases and the J gene end by 4 bases; junction bases not matched to a gene: 11. The sample holds a few counts of this clonotype. Its specificity is unknown. General study points: Based on cumulative public TCR beta family frequency, carriers of CMV plus the relevant HLA were identified.

The TCR comes from a human donor in good health (CMV status not recorded). Some clones in this sample may be carry-over from other donors' samples. This chain joins TRBV12-3 or TRBV12-4 and TRBJ1-2; TRBD1 matches 8 bases. The sample here was cultured PBMCs, taken from culture after CMV antigen stimulation. Written as DNA, the CDR3 is TGTGCCATCCCAAGTGCCACAGGGGGCTATGGCTACACCTTC. Its translation is CAIPSATGGYGYTF.